This paragraph reports one TCR beta chain. The PCR contained 60 Vbeta and 13 Jbeta primers. In the original processing: Later reanalysis found around 80 million unique TCR beta chains, some 10 million of them shared. Only in-frame clones appear in the TCRdb table, and some are missing; sequencing was by immunoSEQ multiplex PCR. That table supplies the V and J calls and clone size; D and trimming were determined from the DNA. The top ten clones hold approximately 4.4% of a sample with approximately 110,000 clones, around 70% of them seen once. This sample was included in a study of cytomegalovirus exposure and HLA in healthy donors. This CDR3 spans 15 amino acids. V trimming: 6 bases; J trimming: 0 bases; junction bases outside the gene matches: 2. Per germline, CDR1 MNHEY and CDR2 SVGAGI.

The TCR comes from a man between 25 and 39 years old in good health and CMV-seropositive. The V and J genes are TRBV6-5 and TRBJ2-3; 11 bases agree with TRBD2. Sequences were obtained from PBMCs. The CDR3 DNA is TGTGCCAGCAGGAGACTAGCGGGGAGCACAGATACGCAGTATTTT. This gives the protein CASRRLAGSTDTQYF.